The 7 T cell receptor beta chains presented below share a single source sample, sequenced in a study of shared clonotypes between healthy human individuals. Libraries were prepared by immunoSEQ multiplex PCR; TCRdb keeps only in-frame clonotypes and omits some of them. Of almost 750,000 clones listed, 72% were seen once; the top ten hold under 2%. The sample comprised memory CD4+ T cells sorted from blood. Subset specified: CD45RA-negative fraction. The receptor source for this set is a woman between 25 and 40 years old in good health.

The genes are TRBV5-1 and TRBJ2-3, with 9 nucleotides matching TRBD2. The CDR3 length is 14 residues. Germline-derived CDR1 and CDR2 are SGHRS and YFSETQ. The V and J ends lost 4 bases and 7 bases, in that order; junction bases with no gene match: 7. For the CDR3, the DNA is TGCGCCAGCAGCGTAGGGACTAGCACGAATACGCAGTATTTT. It codes for CASSVGTSTNTQYF.

Notes on this clone: The same CDR3 can be traced to other DNA sequences in this sample. V is TRBV6-1 and J is TRBJ1-2; D remains ambiguous. V was trimmed by 1 base and J by 2 bases, leaving 5 bases between them. The CDR3 has 13 amino acids. CDR1 and CDR2 (germline): MNHNS, SASEGT. The CDR3: CASSEGRNYGYTF. The CDR3 DNA follows: TGTGCCAGCAGTGAAGGGAGAAACTATGGCTACACCTTC.

The chain links TRBV20-1 to TRBJ2-1; no reliable D call. Per germline, CDR1 DFQATT and CDR2 SNEGSKA (reference sequence). Trimming cost V 2 bases and J 8 bases, with 7 bases left between them. This CDR3 is built from 11 residues. The CDR3 spells CSARKAYEQFF. The CDR3 region has the DNA TGCAGTGCTAGAAAAGCTTATGAGCAGTTCTTC.

V gene TRBV5-6 combines with J gene TRBJ1-2, with 9 bases lining up with TRBD1. Trimming took 0 bases from V and 6 from J; bases not matched to a gene: 6. Per the germline V gene, CDR1 is SGHDT and CDR2 is YYEEEE. This CDR3 contains 15 residues. The CDR3 bases are TGTGCCAGCAGCTTGGCGGACAGGGGCGCCGATGGCTACACCTTC. Amino acids: CASSLADRGADGYTF.

The chain recombines TRBV7-9 with TRBJ2-7, with D maybe TRBD1 (6 bases). CDR3 length: 16 residues. Looked up from germline, CDR1 is SEHNR and CDR2 is FQNEAQ (reference sequence). The germline V and J ends were trimmed by 8 bases and 0 bases, with 20 bases remaining between them. This chain's CDR3 is CASSRQGQLSSYEQYF. CDR3 nucleotides: TGTGCCAGCTCCAGGCAAGGACAGCTAAGCTCCTACGAGCAGTACTTC.

The J gene is TRBJ2-3, the V gene TRBV9; no clear D gene. The CDR3 is 15 residues long. CDR1 is SGDLS and CDR2 is YYNGEE in the germline V gene. Trimming removed 1 base at V and 4 bases at J, with 13 bases between. In DNA, the CDR3 is TGTGCCAGCAGCGTATTAGGGTCCTGGGCAGATACGCAGTATTTT. Encoded protein: CASSVLGSWADTQYF.

This clone was recorded only once. The chain uses TRBV18 and TRBJ2-3, with TRBD2 as a possible D gene (5 bases). CDR1 KGHSH and CDR2 LQKENI come from the germline V gene. This CDR3 spans 14 amino acids. Trimming took 2 bases from V and 3 from J, leaving 9 bases between them. CDR3 in amino acids: CASSPRTQTDTQYF. CDR3 sequence (DNA): TGTGCCAGCTCACCAAGGACTCAAACAGATACGCAGTATTTT.